A single sample is the source of the 28 T cell receptor beta chains below, sequenced in a study of T cells in Graves' hyperthyroidism and ophthalmopathy. Researchers took RNA transcripts and amplified the TCR beta CDR3 regions from them. When the TCR CDR3 underwent first-round RT-PCR, the HTBI primer set was used. TCRdb re-called the multiplex PCR reads with MiXCR, one entry per CDR3 protein. This sample has 450,000 to 650,000 distinct CDR3 sequences, with around 21% found just once. Sequencing was performed on blood. All receptors derive from a man aged 18 to 35 with Graves' hyperthyroidism.

The chain combines TRBV6-4 with TRBJ2-6, with 7 bases that match TRBD2. Germline V gene lookup returns CDR1 MRHNA and CDR2 SNTAGT. V was clipped by 0 bases and J by 4 bases; unmatched bases: 3. CDR3 length: 16 amino acids. CDR3 region: CASSDSGGTGANVLTF. As DNA, the CDR3 is TGTGCCAGCAGTGACTCGGGAGGGACCGGGGCCAACGTCCTGACTTTC.

This clonotype was recorded a few times. V and J are TRBV12-3 or TRBV12-4 and TRBJ2-7, with a tentative D call TRBD2 (5 bases). This CDR3 is built from 13 residues. Between the trimmed V and J ends, which lost 4 bases and 5 bases, there was a span of 12 bases. The CDR3 loop reads CASSSDSSNEQYF. CDR3 DNA: TGTGCCAGCAGTTCGGACTCTTCGAACGAGCAGTACTTC.

This clonotype came up a few times. A read error is possible here, since a much larger clone lies one base away. The rearrangement uses TRBV6-5 and TRBJ2-7; perhaps TRBD1 as D (6 bases). The CDR3 is 14 amino acids. Germline CDR1 MNHEY, CDR2 SVGAGI. In DNA form, the CDR3 reads TGTGTCAGCAGTTCCCTCCAGGGGTATTACGAGCAGTACTTC. Translation: CVSSSLQGYYEQYF.

This clonotype has a count of ten or more. This chain joins TRBV19 and TRBJ1-1; D is possibly TRBD1 (6 bases). The ends were cut back, 4 bases at V and 0 bases at J, with 9 bases in the middle. From germline, CDR1 is LNHDA and CDR2 SQIVND (reference sequence). The CDR3 totals 14 residues. CDR3 bases: TGTGCCAGTAGTAGACAGGAGGTGAACACTGAAGCTTTCTTT. Translation: CASSRQEVNTEAFF. Variable domain in full (rest from reference TRBV19 and TRBJ1-1): DGGITQSPKYLFRKEGQNVTLSCEQNLNHDAMYWYRQDPGQGLRLIYYSQIVNDFQKGDIAEGYSVSREKKESFPLTVTSAQKNPTAFYLCASSRQEVNTEAFFGQGTRLTVV.

At least ten counts were recorded for this clonotype. The chain employs TRBV27 and TRBJ1-5, with 7 nucleotides matching TRBD1. The CDR3 length is 17 residues. V dropped 7 bases and J dropped 4; count of bases not matched to a gene: 16. Looked up from germline, CDR1 is MNHEY and CDR2 is SMNVEV (reference sequence). The CDR3 region has the DNA TGTGCCAGCACTTTTGGGGTAGGGGGCAAGTCAAATCAGCCCCAGCATTTT. Its translation: CASTFGVGGKSNQPQHF.

This clonotype was recorded at least ten times. The genes are TRBV2 and TRBJ1-5; no firm D call. V lost 2 bases and J lost 7, with 9 bases in between. The CDR3 covers 13 residues. Looked up from germline, CDR1 is SNHLY and CDR2 is FYNNEI. Here the CDR3 DNA reads TGTGCCAGCAGTGAATTGGAGCGGCAGCCCCAGCATTTT. It yields the protein CASSELERQPQHF.

The sample holds a few counts of this clonotype. J is TRBJ1-1 and V is TRBV3-1; D remains ambiguous. Between the trimmed V and J ends, which lost 0 bases and 1 base, there was a span of 6 bases. Germline V lookup: CDR1 LGHDT, CDR2 YNNKEL (reference sequence). The CDR3 length is 14 residues. CDR3 in amino acids: CASSQDPANTEAFF. CDR3 in DNA: TGTGCCAGCAGCCAAGATCCCGCGAACACTGAAGCTTTCTTT.

About this clonotype itself: The CDR3 carries no conserved terminal phenylalanine or tryptophan, so it likely arises from a read error. The chain carries TRBV5-1 and TRBJ1-1; the D gene is possibly TRBD1 (6 bases). The CDR3 is 14 residues long. Per the germline V gene, CDR1 is SGHRS and CDR2 is YFSETQ. V lost 4 bases, J lost 6 bases, and 16 bases lay in between. This chain's CDR3 is CASSPTQGPAEAFL. The CDR3 DNA sequence: TGCGCCAGCAGCCCCACACAGGGCCCTGCTGAAGCTTTCCTT.

In this sample, this clonotype turned up many times. The chain couples TRBV7-2 to TRBJ1-1; 7 nucleotides line up with TRBD1. J was trimmed by 4 bases and V by 2 bases; bases with no gene match: 7. The CDR3 spans 15 residues. Looked up from germline, CDR1 is SGHTA and CDR2 is FQGNSA. CDR3 DNA sequence: TGTGCCAGCAGCTTACAGGGGGTCGTAGGCACTGAAGCTTTCTTT. This sequence encodes CASSLQGVVGTEAFF.

This clonotype was seen many times. The chain uses TRBV19 and TRBJ1-1; 10 positions match TRBD1. Trimming took 5 bases from V and 10 from J; bases not matched to a gene: 7. Germline V gene sequence: CDR1 LNHDA, CDR2 SQIVND (reference sequence). This CDR3 spans 13 amino acids. For the CDR3, the DNA is TGTGCCAGTAGTCCCGGACAGGGGGTGAGAGCTTTCTTT. Translated: CASSPGQGVRAFF.

In its sample, this clonotype was seen many times. The rearrangement joins TRBV12-3 or TRBV12-4 to TRBJ1-4; D gene unclear. CDR3 length equals 15 residues. Between the trimmed V and J ends, which lost 5 bases and 4 bases, there was a span of 14 bases. CDR3 in amino acids: CASSPRGRINEKLFF. CDR3 in DNA: TGTGCCAGCAGTCCCCGGGGAAGGATTAATGAAAAACTGTTTTTT.

The table lists this clonotype with a few counts. The chain joins TRBV5-5 to TRBJ1-1; possibly TRBD1 for D (5 bases). Per the germline V gene, CDR1 is SGHKS and CDR2 is YYEKEE (reference sequence). With 2 bases removed from V and 3 bases from J, the gap between germline ends came to 14 bases. CDR3 length equals 15 residues. Here the CDR3 reads CASSLIGGSDTEAFF. Here the CDR3 DNA reads TGTGCCAGCAGCTTAATTGGGGGTTCGGACACTGAAGCTTTCTTT.

The CDR3 region is CASSEMDGYTF. CDR3 nucleotides: TGTGCCAGCAGTGAAATGGATGGCTACACCTTC. The genes are TRBV2 and TRBJ1-2; unclear D gene. Trimming cost V 2 bases and J 6 bases, with 4 bases left between them. Germline values: CDR1 SNHLY, CDR2 FYNNEI. This CDR3 region has 11 residues.

The chain links TRBV9 to TRBJ2-7; TRBD2 matches at 7 bases. V shed 3 bases and J 5 bases; nucleotides not matched to a gene: 8. Germline CDR1 reads SGDLS; CDR2 reads YYNGEE. The CDR3 has 14 amino acids. The CDR3 spells CASSDGTTLHEQYF. In nucleotides, the CDR3 is TGTGCCAGCAGCGACGGGACTACTCTCCACGAGCAGTACTTC.

This clonotype has at least ten counts. The chain employs TRBV10-2 and TRBJ1-1, with TRBD1 identical over 9 bases. The CDR3 runs 15 residues. Trimming at V came to 3 bases and at J to 4 bases, leaving 6 bases not matched to a gene. Germline assignment: CDR1 WSHSY and CDR2 SAAADI. The chain's CDR3 is CASSDGTGMFTEAFF. DNA for the CDR3: TGCGCCAGCAGTGACGGGACAGGGATGTTCACTGAAGCTTTCTTT.

In DNA form, the CDR3 reads TGTGCCAGCAGCTTGCATGGAGGGGGCTATGGCTACACCTTC. Protein product: CASSLHGGGYGYTF. The chain joins TRBV5-6 to TRBJ1-2, with a tentative D call TRBD1 (6 bases). With 1 base removed from V and 4 bases from J, the gap between germline ends came to 11 bases. The CDR3 is made up of 14 amino acids. Germline V lookup: CDR1 SGHDT, CDR2 YYEEEE.

This clonotype has a count of ten or more. The chain is built from TRBV12-3 or TRBV12-4 and TRBJ1-1; 10 bases match TRBD1. After removal of 4 bases from V and 0 bases from J, the junction contained 5 bases not matched to a gene. The CDR3 runs 16 residues. CDR3 sequence: CASSWDRGRMNTEAFF. CDR3 sequence (DNA): TGTGCCAGCAGTTGGGACAGGGGCCGTATGAACACTGAAGCTTTCTTT.

This clonotype showed up many times. This rearrangement joins TRBV4-2 to TRBJ2-7; D remains unclear. CDR1 is LGHNA and CDR2 is YNFKEQ in the germline V gene. The CDR3 consists of 15 residues. V was shortened by 0 bases and J by 1 base, with 10 bases between the two germline ends. The CDR3 DNA is TGTGCCAGCAGCCAAGATAGCCCCGGATCCTACGAGCAGTACTTC. Its protein product is CASSQDSPGSYEQYF.

The chain employs TRBV20-1 and TRBJ1-2, with D possibly TRBD1 on 5 matching bases. This CDR3 spans 15 amino acids. Germline CDR1 reads DFQATT; CDR2 reads SNEGSKA (reference sequence). The V end lost 0 bases, the J end lost 3 bases, and 14 bases lay between the germline ends. The DNA of the CDR3 is TGCAGTGCTAGAGATTGGGCAGGGAAGGACTATGGCTACACCTTC. Translation: CSARDWAGKDYGYTF.

This clonotype was picked up many times. This rearrangement joins TRBV9 to TRBJ2-5, with 9 positions matching TRBD2. This CDR3 contains 15 residues. Germline V gives CDR1 SGDLS, CDR2 YYNGEE. The V gene end was trimmed by 3 bases and the J gene end by 4 bases; junction bases not matched to a gene: 7. CDR3 protein: CASSASGTSRETQYF. CDR3 nucleotides: TGTGCCAGCAGCGCTTCCGGGACTAGCCGAGAGACCCAGTACTTC.

This clonotype was detected only a few times. The rearrangement uses TRBV9 and TRBJ2-2; 7 nucleotides align to TRBD2. Germline lookup yields CDR1 SGDLS and CDR2 YYNGEE. The CDR3 contains 17 residues. J gave up 3 bases and V 1 base, and 9 bases lay outside the gene matches. This CDR3 reads CASSVPRGGGDTGELFF. The CDR3 DNA follows: TGTGCCAGCAGCGTACCCCGTGGGGGGGGGGACACCGGGGAGCTGTTTTTT.

The J gene is TRBJ2-7, the V gene TRBV2; the D is unclear. This CDR3 comprises 13 residues. Trimming removed 6 bases from V and 2 bases from J, with 11 bases in between. CDR1 and CDR2 from the germline V gene are SNHLY and FYNNEI. The CDR3: CASRKRLAYEQYF. DNA of the CDR3: TGTGCCAGCAGGAAAAGGCTCGCCTACGAGCAGTACTTC.

V gene TRBV20-1 combines with J gene TRBJ2-5; D gene uncertain. The CDR3 covers 11 residues. V lost 7 bases to trimming and J lost 4 bases, with 10 bases between them. Germline CDR1 is DFQATT and CDR2 is SNEGSKA (reference sequence). CDR3 residues: CSVSVRETQYF. As DNA, the CDR3 is TGCAGTGTTTCAGTAAGAGAGACCCAGTACTTC.

The chain combines TRBV2 with TRBJ1-5; 12 nucleotides agree with TRBD1. J gave up 7 bases and V 10 bases, and 11 bases lay outside the gene matches. CDR3 size: 15 residues. Germline CDR1 is SNHLY and CDR2 is FYNNEI. The chain's CDR3 is CATKPGTGGRQPQHF. The DNA of the CDR3 is TGTGCCACCAAGCCCGGGACAGGGGGCAGGCAGCCCCAGCATTTT.

Ten or more counts support this clonotype. This chain connects TRBV6-1 to TRBJ2-2, with D tentatively TRBD1 (5 bases). This CDR3 contains 13 residues. V lost 6 bases to trimming and J lost 1 base, with 6 bases between them. Germline V CDR1 and CDR2: MNHNS, SASEGT. CDR3 DNA: TGTGCCAGCAGCAGGGAGAACACCGGGGAGCTGTTTTTT. This encodes CASSRENTGELFF.

The chain joins TRBV9 to TRBJ2-5, with D possibly TRBD2 on 5 matching bases. This CDR3 contains 13 residues. Trimming left V 3 bases short and J 5 bases short, with 11 bases between. CDR1 and CDR2 (germline): SGDLS, YYNGEE. The DNA of the CDR3 is TGTGCCAGCAGCGGACTATCCGAGGAGACCCAGTACTTC. It yields the protein CASSGLSEETQYF.

This clonotype was observed a few times. The chain couples TRBV20-1 to TRBJ2-5; TRBD1 aligns across 10 bases. Trimming cost V 1 base and J 7 bases; bases outside gene matches: 15. Germline CDR1 is DFQATT and CDR2 is SNEGSKA (reference sequence). The CDR3 spans 17 residues. The DNA for the CDR3 is TGCAGTGCTAGAGTCGGGGGGGGACAGGGGCCCTCGGGGACCCAGTACTTC. Translating it yields CSARVGGGQGPSGTQYF.

The chain joins TRBV2 to TRBJ2-7; D is undetermined. Germline V gene sequence: CDR1 SNHLY, CDR2 FYNNEI. The CDR3 extends over 14 amino acids. V lost 5 bases and J 0 bases, leaving 11 bases between the germline ends. The CDR3 DNA reads TGTGCCAGCAGTACCGGGCGATACTCCTACGAGCAGTACTTC. It translates to CASSTGRYSYEQYF.